This T cell receptor (beta chain) was found in a study of neurological immune-mediated disorders. Study as a whole: Among the roughly 35 patients with multiple sclerosis, roughly 31 were relapsing-remitting, while 3 were secondary progressive. Findings and caveats of the study: Healthy controls had more TCR clonal expansion than multiple sclerosis, which showed the least, whereas HTLV-1-associated myelopathy showed the most. A possible signature appeared as one related-CDR3 cluster, in which phylogenetic grouping placed the repertoires of 18 of 34 multiple sclerosis patients.

Time point given: longitudinal time-point 3. The cDNA came from 5'RACE, which used 10-nucleotide random UMIs. MiXCR, run by TCRdb on the 5' RACE reads, gives a single entry per CDR3 protein. The sample includes about 81,000 distinct CDR3 sequences, around 4.7% seen only once; the top ten take around 6%. This clonotype was seen at least ten times. What it binds is unknown. Trimming took off 3 bases at V and 4 bases at J, with 10 bases between the two ends. Germline V gene sequence: CDR1 ENHRY, CDR2 SYGVKD. The length of the CDR3 is 14 residues. The specimen was PBMCs. This sequence originates from a woman in her sixties or seventies with multiple sclerosis. The V gene is TRBV10-3, the J gene TRBJ2-1, with a possible D match to TRBD2 (5 bases). The CDR3 loop is CAISDLSGYNEQFF. In DNA, the CDR3 is TGTGCCATCAGTGATCTAAGCGGTTACAATGAGCAGTTCTTC.